Included here is one T cell receptor beta chain sequence, with context. In the authors' methods: From reference gene primer amplification, estimates of nucleated cell counts were derived. Generated by immunoSEQ multiplex PCR, the TCRdb table keeps only in-frame clones and is missing some. V and J calls and clone size are those listed in that table; D and trimming were worked out from the DNA. The table records 200,000 to 250,000 clones, roughly 80% of them present only once. The entry originates in a study of blood T cell repertoires in COVID-19. Study-wide background: The samples span acute and convalescent COVID-19 from the United States, Italy and Spain. T cells, B-cell-depleted T cells, or PBMCs provided the cDNA or gDNA that served as material.

Germline V CDR1 and CDR2: SGHAT, FQNNGV. V shed 2 bases and J shed 7 bases, with 9 bases lying between them. This CDR3 comprises 12 residues. The source material was peripheral blood. The TCR sequence derives from a woman in her 70s with acute or convalescent COVID-19. The J gene is TRBJ2-7, the V gene TRBV11-2; TRBD2 might be the D (5 bases). CDR3 bases: TGTGCCAGCAGCTTATTTGGCGGGGAGCAGTACTTC. Protein: CASSLFGGEQYF. Drawing the rest from reference TRBV11-2 and TRBJ2-7, the complete variable domain is EAGVAQSPRYKIIEKRQSVAFWCNPISGHATLYWYQQILGQGPKLLIQFQNNGVVDDSQLPKDRFSAERLKGVDSTLKIQPAKLEDSAVYLCASSLFGGEQYFGPGTRLTVT.